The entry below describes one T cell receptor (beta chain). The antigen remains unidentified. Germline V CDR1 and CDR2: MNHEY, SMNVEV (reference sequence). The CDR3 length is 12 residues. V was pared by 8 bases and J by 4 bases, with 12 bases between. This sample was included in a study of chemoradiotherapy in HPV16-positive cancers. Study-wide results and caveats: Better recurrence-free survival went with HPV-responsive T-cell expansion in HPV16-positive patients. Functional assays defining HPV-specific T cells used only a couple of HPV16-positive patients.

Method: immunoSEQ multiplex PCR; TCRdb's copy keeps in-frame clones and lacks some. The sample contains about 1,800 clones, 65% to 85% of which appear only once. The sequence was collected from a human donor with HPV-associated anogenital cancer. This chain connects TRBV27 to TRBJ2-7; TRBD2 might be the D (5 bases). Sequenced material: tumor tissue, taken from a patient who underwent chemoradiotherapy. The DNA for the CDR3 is TGTGCCAGCGGAGGATTTGGATACGAGCAGTACTTC. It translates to CASGGFGYEQYF.